What follows are 8 T cell receptor beta chains derived from one specimen sequenced in a study of CD8 T cells in Susac syndrome. An input of about 0.5 to 1 ug of RNA was subjected to reverse transcription using random hexamers. TCRdb reprocessed the immunoSEQ multiplex PCR reads with MiXCR, giving one entry per CDR3 protein. The profile shows over 150,000 distinct CDR3 sequences, under 95% of them singletons. The sample consisted of CD4+ T cells from PBMCs. The receptors here all came from a human donor with multiple sclerosis.

This chain uses TRBV3-1 with TRBJ2-2, with 7 bases aligning to TRBD2. This CDR3 contains 15 residues. Germline trimming cut 6 bases from V and 3 bases from J; bases unmatched to any gene: 7. From germline, CDR1 is LGHDT and CDR2 YNNKEL (reference sequence). CDR3 protein: CASSPLGGYTGELFF. CDR3 coding DNA: TGTGCCAGCAGTCCGCTGGGGGGGTACACCGGGGAGCTGTTTTTT.

The chain couples TRBV6-2 or TRBV6-3 to TRBJ2-7; D is unresolved. The CDR3 is 12 residues long. Trimming pared 8 bases from V and 2 bases from J, leaving 10 bases between. Germline V gene sequence: CDR1 MNHEY, CDR2 SVGEGT. CDR3 in DNA: TGTGCCAGCGCCCCCCTGGCCTACGAGCAGTACTTC. Its translation is CASAPLAYEQYF.

The chain is built from TRBV7-9 and TRBJ2-5; possible D gene TRBD2, 7 bases. The CDR3 totals 14 residues. Germline CDR1 is SEHNR and CDR2 is FQNEAQ (reference sequence). The V end was cut by 5 bases, the J end by 4 bases, with 14 bases between. The CDR3 here is CASSAWGGPETQYF. The CDR3 region has the DNA TGTGCCAGCAGCGCCTGGGGGGGCCCAGAGACCCAGTACTTC. Looking up the rest from reference TRBV7-9 and TRBJ2-5 gives the full variable domain: DTGVSQNPRHKITKRGQNVTFRCDPISEHNRLYWYRQTLGQGPEFLTYFQNEAQLEKSRLLSDRFSAERPKGSFSTLEIQRTEQGDSAMYLCASSAWGGPETQYFGPGTRLLVL.

The V gene is TRBV7-3, the J gene TRBJ2-1; D remains ambiguous. V lost 6 bases to trimming and J lost 4 bases, with 13 bases between them. CDR3 size: 14 residues. CDR1 and CDR2 (germline): SGHTA, FQGTGA. For the CDR3, the DNA is TGTGCCAGCAGTCTAAGTGTCAGGTACAATGAGCAGTTCTTC. As protein: CASSLSVRYNEQFF.

This rearrangement joins TRBV5-1 to TRBJ2-5; D might be TRBD2 (5 bases). This CDR3 has 14 amino acids. V dropped 1 base and J dropped 1 base, with 8 bases sitting between them. In germline, CDR1 is SGHRS, CDR2 YFSETQ. CDR3 residues: CASSLSGSQETQYF. The CDR3 bases are TGCGCCAGCAGCTTGTCGGGGAGCCAAGAGACCCAGTACTTC.

This chain links TRBV24-1 with TRBJ2-2; D may correspond to TRBD1 or TRBD2 (5 bases each). V lost 11 bases and J 0 bases, leaving 12 bases between the germline ends. The germline V gene encodes CDR1 KGHDR and CDR2 SFDVKD. The CDR3 length is 14 residues. The CDR3 region is CASQGPTNTGELFF. The CDR3 DNA sequence: TGTGCCAGCCAGGGACCGACGAACACCGGGGAGCTGTTTTTT.

The chain couples TRBV30 to TRBJ1-3; a possible D gene is TRBD1 (5 bases). V was clipped by 8 bases and J by 3 bases, with 14 bases between them. CDR1 is GTSNPN and CDR2 is SVGIG in the germline V gene (reference sequence). This CDR3 contains 13 residues. CDR3: CALGGNLGNTIYF. CDR3 nucleotides: TGTGCCCTCGGGGGGAACCTTGGAAACACCATATATTTT.

The CDR3 here is CATSRGGTGNTEAFF. The CDR3 DNA reads TGTGCCACCAGCAGAGGCGGGACGGGGAACACTGAAGCTTTCTTT. The chain carries TRBV15 and TRBJ1-1; D is possibly TRBD1 (5 bases). Trimming shortened V by 1 base and J by 1 base, and 10 bases separated the two germline ends. CDR3 length: 15 residues. Germline loops: CDR1 LNHNV, CDR2 YYDKDF (reference sequence).